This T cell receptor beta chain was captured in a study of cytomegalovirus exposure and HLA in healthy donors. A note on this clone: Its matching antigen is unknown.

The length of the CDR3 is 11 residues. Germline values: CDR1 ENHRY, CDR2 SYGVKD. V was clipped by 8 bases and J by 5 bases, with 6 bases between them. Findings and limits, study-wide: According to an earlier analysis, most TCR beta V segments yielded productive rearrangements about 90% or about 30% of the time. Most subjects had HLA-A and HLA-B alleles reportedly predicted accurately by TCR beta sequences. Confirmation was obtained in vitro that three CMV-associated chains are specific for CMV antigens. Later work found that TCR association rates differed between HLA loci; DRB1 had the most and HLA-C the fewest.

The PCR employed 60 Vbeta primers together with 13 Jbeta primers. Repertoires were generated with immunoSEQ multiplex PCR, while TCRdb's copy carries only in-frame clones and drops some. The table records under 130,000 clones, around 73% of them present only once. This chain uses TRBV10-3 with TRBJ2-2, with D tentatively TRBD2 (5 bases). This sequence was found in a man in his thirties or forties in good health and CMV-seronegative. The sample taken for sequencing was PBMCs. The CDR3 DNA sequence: TGTGCCATCGGGGAGACCGGGGAGCTGTTTTTT. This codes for CAIGETGELFF.